One and the same sample provided the 21 T cell receptor beta chains below, sequenced in a study of blood T cell repertoires in COVID-19. Using immunoSEQ multiplex PCR, the repertoire was profiled, and TCRdb retains in-frame clones only, with some absent. In the table there are 90,000 or so clones, more than 65% of which are singletons. The sample was peripheral blood. These receptors were collected from a man aged 80 or over with active or convalescent COVID-19.

The V and J genes are TRBV12-3 or TRBV12-4 and TRBJ1-1; TRBD1 might be the D (5 bases). This CDR3 contains 13 residues. The V and J ends lost 3 bases and 3 bases respectively, with 8 bases between them. The DNA of the CDR3 is TGTGCCAGCAGTTTGTGGGGGGACACTGAAGCTTTCTTT. Protein product: CASSLWGDTEAFF.

J is TRBJ2-2 and V is TRBV7-9, with D tentatively TRBD2 (6 bases). V was trimmed by 5 bases and J by 4 bases, leaving 23 bases between them. The germline gives CDR1 SEHNR, CDR2 FQNEAQ (reference sequence). This CDR3 is 18 amino acids long. The CDR3 sequence: CASSPGTRVRGLTGELFF. As DNA, the CDR3 is TGTGCCAGCAGCCCGGGGACCCGGGTGCGGGGACTCACCGGGGAGCTGTTTTTT.

The V and J genes are TRBV7-8 and TRBJ2-3, with D tentatively TRBD1 (6 bases). CDR1 and CDR2 (germline): SGHVS, FQNEAQ. Between the trimmed V and J ends, which lost 4 bases and 6 bases, there was a span of 11 bases. The CDR3 totals 13 residues. The CDR3 loop reads CASSWGPSDTQYF. CDR3 DNA sequence: TGTGCCAGCAGCTGGGGGCCCTCGGATACGCAGTATTTT.

The chain uses TRBV3-1 (or the pseudogene TRBV3-2) and TRBJ1-6, with unresolved D. The V end was cut by 1 base, the J end by 7 bases, with 11 bases between. CDR3 size: 15 residues. Per germline, CDR1 LGHDT and CDR2 YNNKEL (reference sequence). This CDR3 is CASSQVLGGNSPLHF. The CDR3 region has the DNA TGTGCCAGCAGCCAAGTCTTAGGAGGGAATTCACCCCTCCACTTT.

The rearrangement links TRBV7-2 to TRBJ2-3; 9 bases are shared with TRBD2. The V segment lost 3 bases and the J segment 2 bases; nucleotides outside the gene matches: 3. This CDR3 spans 15 amino acids. Germline V CDR1 and CDR2: SGHTA, FQGNSA. The CDR3 bases are TGTGCCAGCAGCTTGCGGGGGGGATACACAGATACGCAGTATTTT. Protein sequence: CASSLRGGYTDTQYF.

The V gene is TRBV11-3, the J gene TRBJ2-3, with D unresolved. Germline loops: CDR1 SGHNT, CDR2 YENEEA. V lost 4 bases, J lost 0 bases, and 8 bases lay in between. The CDR3 consists of 14 residues. The CDR3 sequence is CASSWASSTDTQYF. CDR3 sequence (DNA): TGTGCCAGCAGCTGGGCTTCTAGCACAGATACGCAGTATTTT.

Points on this clone: In the same sample, other DNA sequences code for this CDR3. The gene calls are TRBV5-1 and TRBJ1-2, with D maybe TRBD1 (5 bases). V dropped 3 bases and J dropped 0 bases, with 12 bases sitting between them. Germline CDR1 is SGHRS and CDR2 is YFSETQ. The CDR3 totals 15 residues. This chain's CDR3 is CASSSSGGTNYGYTF. The CDR3 DNA is TGCGCCAGCAGCTCCTCCGGGGGGACTAACTATGGCTACACCTTC.

The chain uses TRBV28 and TRBJ1-4, with D tentatively TRBD1 (6 bases). This CDR3 is 15 amino acids long. Germline CDR1 is MDHEN and CDR2 is SYDVKM. V lost 4 bases to trimming and J lost 8 bases, with 17 bases between them. CDR3 residues: CASSYRTAVGEKLFF. CDR3 nucleotide sequence: TGTGCCAGCAGTTATCGGACAGCCGTAGGGGAAAAACTGTTTTTT.

The rearrangement uses TRBV19 and TRBJ2-1, with TRBD2 identical over 7 bases. The CDR3 runs 15 residues. The germline V gene has CDR1 LNHDA and CDR2 SQIVND (reference sequence). V was clipped by 8 bases and J by 4 bases; unmatched bases: 11. The CDR3 here is CASSMGGGLYNEQFF. The CDR3 nucleotides read TGTGCCAGTTCCATGGGGGGGGGACTGTACAATGAGCAGTTCTTC.

The chain is built from TRBV6-4 and TRBJ2-2, with a weak D call TRBD2 (7 bases). The CDR3 is made up of 16 amino acids. Germline V CDR1 and CDR2: MRHNA, SNTAGT. The V and J ends lost 6 bases and 0 bases respectively, with 14 bases between them. CDR3 in DNA: TGTGCCAGCAGCCCCCGAGGGGGGGCGAACACCGGGGAGCTGTTTTTT. Amino acids: CASSPRGGANTGELFF.

The V and J genes are TRBV5-1 and TRBJ1-3; a weak D match, TRBD1 (5 bases). The CDR3 is 15 amino acids. Germline-derived CDR1 and CDR2 are SGHRS and YFSETQ. V shed 0 bases and J shed 0 bases, with 7 bases lying between them. CDR3 nucleotides: TGCGCCAGCAGCTTGGATAGGGGCTCTGGAAACACCATATATTTT. Its protein product is CASSLDRGSGNTIYF.

The J gene is TRBJ2-1, the V gene TRBV4-3; D perhaps matches TRBD1 (6 bases). Germline lookup yields CDR1 LGHNA and CDR2 YSLEER. CDR3 length: 15 amino acids. The V end was cut by 0 bases, the J end by 8 bases, with 14 bases between. This chain's CDR3 is CASSQENRVWDEQFF. CDR3 in DNA: TGCGCCAGCAGCCAAGAGAACAGGGTGTGGGATGAGCAGTTCTTC.

This clone was detected a few times. J is TRBJ2-7 and V is TRBV6-5; tentative D call: TRBD2 (5 bases). The CDR3 covers 14 residues. Germline-derived CDR1 and CDR2 are MNHEY and SVGAGI. V dropped 2 bases and J dropped 7 bases, with 15 bases sitting between them. CDR3 in DNA: TGTGCCAGCAGTTACCCACCATCGGGCGGGGAGCAGTACTTC. Protein: CASSYPPSGGEQYF.

To note about this clone: The germline gene is not matched at one end of the junction; a read error may be the cause. This chain uses TRBV12-3 or TRBV12-4 with TRBJ1-1; no firm D call. CDR3 length: 13 amino acids. CDR3 DNA sequence: TGTGCCAGCAGATTAGCCGAAGCGACTGAAGCTTTCTTT. It codes for CASRLAEATEAFF.

The chain links TRBV4-1 to TRBJ1-1; TRBD1 matches 7 bases. CDR1 is MGHRA, CDR2 YSYEKL, per germline. With V trimmed by 0 bases and J by 0 bases, 4 bases remained unmatched. CDR3 length: 16 residues. The CDR3 DNA reads TGCGCCAGCAGCCAAGAAGGGGGCGACATGAACACTGAAGCTTTCTTT. As protein: CASSQEGGDMNTEAFF.

In this sample, this clone turned up once. The chain has TRBV3-1 (or the pseudogene TRBV3-2) and TRBJ1-2; D is ambiguous. Germline-derived CDR1 and CDR2 are LGHDT and YNNKEL (reference sequence). The CDR3 contains 15 residues. Deletions cut 1 base from V and 8 bases from J, with 17 bases between. CDR3 nucleotides: TGTGCCAGCAGCCAAGTCGTGACGGGGTGGGGAGGCTACACCTTC. Amino acid sequence: CASSQVVTGWGGYTF.

The chain uses TRBV19 and TRBJ1-2; D gene ambiguous. CDR3 length equals 14 residues. Trimming removed 3 bases from V and 4 bases from J, with 12 bases in between. Germline CDR1 is LNHDA and CDR2 is SQIVND (reference sequence). In DNA form, the CDR3 reads TGTGCCAGTAGTATTGTCGGGGTGTCCTATGGCTACACCTTC. This encodes CASSIVGVSYGYTF.

The genes are TRBV25-1 and TRBJ1-6; weak D call: TRBD1 (5 bases). The germline V gene encodes CDR1 MGHDK and CDR2 SYGVNS. This CDR3 has 15 amino acids. V was trimmed by 4 bases and J by 6 bases, leaving 13 bases between them. CDR3 sequence (DNA): TGTGCCAGCAGTGCGCTGGCAGGGATTAATTCACCCCTCCACTTT. It translates to CASSALAGINSPLHF.

The chain joins TRBV7-2 to TRBJ2-3, with 7 bases that match TRBD1. The germline V gene has CDR1 SGHTA and CDR2 FQGNSA. V shed 1 base and J 5 bases; nucleotides not matched to a gene: 15. There are 18 residues in the CDR3. Written as DNA, the CDR3 is TGTGCCAGCAGCTTAGAAGGCTATCGGACAGGCATGGGAGATACGCAGTATTTT. This codes for CASSLEGYRTGMGDTQYF.

This chain connects TRBV7-2 to TRBJ1-5; perhaps TRBD1 as D (6 bases). The germline V gene has CDR1 SGHTA and CDR2 FQGNSA. Trimming shortened V by 2 bases and J by 7 bases, and 12 bases separated the two germline ends. This CDR3 has 14 amino acids. The CDR3 loop is CASSLYRDGQPQHF. In DNA form, the CDR3 reads TGTGCCAGCAGCTTATACAGGGATGGACAGCCCCAGCATTTT.

DNA for the CDR3: TGTGCCAGCAGCCCTAGGCCGGGGGGCCTTAACTATGGCTACACCTTC. Its translation: CASSPRPGGLNYGYTF. The chain joins TRBV5-4 to TRBJ1-2; D possibly corresponds to TRBD1 (6 bases). This CDR3 region has 16 residues. Per germline, CDR1 SGHNT and CDR2 YYREEE (reference sequence). The V and J ends lost 4 bases and 1 base respectively, with 17 bases between them.